One sample yielded the 14 T cell receptor beta chains listed below, sequenced in a study of post-analysis software for immune sequencing data. Study-level points and caveats: Five TRBV segments were significantly more frequent in patients than in controls. TRBV5-6, TRBV5-1 and TRBV20-1 were among these segments.

TCR beta cDNA libraries included unique molecular identifiers. In TCRdb, the PCR reads were re-called with MiXCR into one record per CDR3 protein. Of roughly 600,000 distinct CDR3 sequences listed, about 40% are singletons. For these receptors, no antigen is known. Sequencing was carried out using blood. The receptor set was obtained from a girl aged 10 to 17 with multiple sclerosis.

In this sample, this clonotype turned up many times. The V and J genes are TRBV2 and TRBJ2-1; D is unresolved. The CDR3 contains 19 residues. Looked up from germline, CDR1 is SNHLY and CDR2 is FYNNEI. The germline V and J ends were trimmed by 1 base and 0 bases, with 19 bases remaining between them. CDR3 region: CASSEGRIFNFRSYNEQFF. The CDR3 coding sequence is TGTGCCAGCAGTGAAGGGCGTATTTTTAACTTCCGCTCCTACAATGAGCAGTTCTTC.

The V call is TRBV12-3 or TRBV12-4, the J call TRBJ1-1; TRBD1 matches at 7 bases. The ends lost 1 base at V and 11 bases at J; junction bases unmatched: 7. CDR3 length equals 13 residues. The CDR3 region has the DNA TGTGCCAGCAGTTTAGACCCGGGACAGACGGCTTTCTTT. Translated: CASSLDPGQTAFF.

The V call is TRBV7-2, the J call TRBJ2-4; D is unclear. The CDR3 is 15 residues long. Looked up from germline, CDR1 is SGHTA and CDR2 is FQGNSA. V lost 1 base and J lost 2, with 9 bases in between. The CDR3 bases are TGTGCCAGCAGCTTAGAAAGGTTTTCCAAAAACATTCAGTACTTC. Protein product: CASSLERFSKNIQYF.

This clonotype appeared a few times. The gene calls are TRBV7-9 and TRBJ2-6, with unresolved D. This CDR3 region has 17 residues. Per germline, CDR1 SEHNR and CDR2 FQNEAQ (reference sequence). Between the trimmed V and J ends, which lost 4 bases and 4 bases, there was a span of 17 bases. CDR3 DNA sequence: TGTGCCAGCAGCTCTGCCGTACTGAGTTCAGGGGCCAACGTCCTGACTTTC. Translation: CASSSAVLSSGANVLTF.

The rearrangement joins TRBV5-6 to TRBJ2-1; 9 nucleotides match TRBD2. The end of the DNA aligns better with TRBJ2-7, so the J call may be wrong. This CDR3 is built from 16 residues. Germline values: CDR1 SGHDT, CDR2 YYEEEE. DNA for the CDR3: TGTGCCAGCAGCCCCACGGAGGCGGGACTAGCTGCGGAGCAGTACTTC. Translation gives CASSPTEAGLAAEQYF.

This chain uses TRBV29-1 with TRBJ2-1; no clear D gene. The CDR3 is 11 amino acids. Trimming left V 3 bases short and J 9 bases short, with 9 bases between. CDR1 and CDR2 (germline): SQVTM, ANQGSEA. The CDR3 sequence is CSVDSPIEQFF. The CDR3 DNA follows: TGCAGCGTTGATAGTCCCATTGAGCAGTTCTTC.

This rearrangement joins TRBV6-1 to TRBJ2-1, with 11 positions matching TRBD1. The J segment lost 3 bases and the V segment lost 1 base, leaving 2 bases of the junction unmatched. Germline V gene sequence: CDR1 MNHNS, CDR2 SASEGT. The CDR3 is 16 amino acids. The CDR3 coding sequence is TGTGCCAGCAGTGAAGGGGGGACAGGGGGCTACAATGAGCAGTTCTTC. It yields the protein CASSEGGTGGYNEQFF.

As concerns this clonotype: The missing conserved phenylalanine or tryptophan at the end of this CDR3 makes a read error likely. The chain couples TRBV7-2 to TRBJ2-3; D is possibly TRBD2 (5 bases). V was trimmed by 5 bases and J by 0 bases, leaving 12 bases between them. The CDR3 has 15 residues. CDR1 and CDR2 (germline): SGHTA, FQGNSA. The CDR3 sequence: CASSEGYASTDTQYS. Written as DNA, the CDR3 is TGTGCCAGCAGCGAGGGCTACGCTAGCACAGATACGCAGTATTCT.

On this clonotype: The germline gene is not matched at one end of the junction; a read error may be the cause. The chain links TRBV7-8 to TRBJ1-2, with D perhaps matching TRBD1 (6 bases). The CDR3 covers 13 residues. The germline V gene encodes CDR1 SGHVS and CDR2 FQNEAQ. CDR3 loop: CASSPGTNCGYTF. CDR3 DNA sequence: TGTGCCAGCAGCCCGGGGACAAACTGTGGCTACACCTTC. The complete variable domain, with remaining parts taken from reference TRBV7-8 and TRBJ1-2, reads GAGVSQSPRYKVAKRGQDVALRCDPISGHVSLFWYQQALGQGPEFLTYFQNEAQLDKSGLPSDRFFAERPEGSVSTLKIQRTQQEDSAVYLCASSPGTNCGYTFGSGTRLTVV.

In its sample, this clonotype was seen once. The chain joins TRBV20-1 to TRBJ1-1, with D tentatively TRBD1 (6 bases). The V end lost 1 base, the J end lost 7 bases, and 16 bases lay between the germline ends. CDR3 length: 14 residues. CDR1 and CDR2 (germline): DFQATT, SNEGSKA (reference sequence). CDR3: CSARAGAGAGEAFF. The DNA for the CDR3 is TGCAGTGCTAGAGCGGGGGCGGGAGCCGGTGAAGCTTTCTTT.

The chain is built from TRBV12-3 or TRBV12-4 and TRBJ1-2; D not certain. This CDR3 is 13 amino acids long. V lost 6 bases, J lost 4 bases, and 12 bases lay in between. The CDR3 region has the DNA TGTGCCAGCAGCACCGGACCTACCTATGGCTACACCTTC. Translating gives CASSTGPTYGYTF.

The chain uses TRBV7-9 and TRBJ2-7, with D maybe TRBD1 (6 bases). The V end lost 5 bases, the J end lost 3 bases, and 11 bases lay between the germline ends. Per germline, CDR1 SEHNR and CDR2 FQNEAQ (reference sequence). This CDR3 is built from 13 residues. In DNA form, the CDR3 reads TGTGCCAGCAGCCAAGGACAGTACTACGAGCAGTACTTC. This sequence encodes CASSQGQYYEQYF. Complete variable domain (other parts from reference TRBV7-9 and TRBJ2-7): DTGVSQNPRHKITKRGQNVTFRCDPISEHNRLYWYRQTLGQGPEFLTYFQNEAQLEKSRLLSDRFSAERPKGSFSTLEIQRTEQGDSAMYLCASSQGQYYEQYFGPGTRLTVT.

This clonotype turned up a few times. V is TRBV12-3 or TRBV12-4 and J is TRBJ2-4; perhaps TRBD2 as D (5 bases). Trimming pared 6 bases from V and 0 bases from J, leaving 15 bases between. This CDR3 is built from 16 residues. CDR3: CASSPEGRPAKNIQYF. The CDR3 nucleotides read TGTGCCAGCAGCCCCGAGGGTAGGCCAGCCAAAAACATTCAGTACTTC.

In this sample, this clonotype turned up a few times. The chain recombines TRBV5-1 with TRBJ2-1; perhaps D is TRBD1 or TRBD2 (5 bases each). CDR1 is SGHRS and CDR2 is YFSETQ in the germline V gene. Deletions cut 0 bases from V and 2 bases from J, with 12 bases between. CDR3 size: 16 residues. CDR3 sequence reads: CASSLESGTPYNEQFF. The CDR3 nucleotides are TGCGCCAGCAGCTTGGAGTCCGGGACCCCCTACAATGAGCAGTTCTTC. The full variable domain, rest sourced from reference TRBV5-1 and TRBJ2-1, is KAGVTQTPRYLIKTRGQQVTLSCSPISGHRSVSWYQQTPGQGLQFLFEYFSETQRNKGNFPGRFSGRQFSNSRSEMNVSTLELGDSALYLCASSLESGTPYNEQFFGPGTRLTVL.